This T cell receptor (beta chain) appears in the sequencing data of a study of T cell repertoires in cytomegalovirus infection. Study overall: Shared public TCR beta signatures pointed to both CMV infection and a matching HLA type.

The CDR3 sequence is 17 residues long. Trimming left V 0 bases short and J 3 bases short, with 15 bases between. Germline V gene sequence: CDR1 SGHDN, CDR2 FVKESK. TCRdb re-called the reads with MiXCR, one entry per CDR3 protein. The sample contains approximately 200,000 distinct CDR3 sequences, 28% of which appear only once. This clonotype was counted between two and nine times. This rearrangement joins TRBV14 to TRBJ2-1; TRBD1 or TRBD2 may be the D gene (5 bases each). The sample comprised PBMCs. This receptor was identified in a human donor in good health (CMV status not recorded). Some clones in this sample may be carry-over from other donors' samples. CDR3 bases: TGTGCCAGCAGCCAAGATGTGGGGGACCATTTCTACAATGAGCAGTTCTTC. It codes for CASSQDVGDHFYNEQFF.